Listed here are 10 T cell receptor beta chains from one sample, sequenced in a study of T cells expressing NK-cell markers. TCRdb re-called the 5' RACE reads; every CDR3 protein appears as one record, without DNA. The repertoire table contains hundreds of thousands of distinct CDR3 sequences. The sample comprised blood T cells: a sorted CD56 or NKG2C T cell subset, CD4+ or CD8+ T cells, or bulk PBMC T cells (not recorded which). All receptors come from a woman between 18 and 70 years old in good health.

This chain links TRBV5-1 with TRBJ2-3. The CDR3 has 13 amino acids. Germline lookup yields CDR1 SGHRS and CDR2 YFSETQ. The CDR3 is CASSLGNTDTQYF.

The V and J genes are TRBV7-9 and TRBJ1-1; the TCRdb D gene call, TRBD1, has no DNA to confirm it. The germline V gene encodes CDR1 SEHNR and CDR2 FQNEAQ (reference sequence). The CDR3 runs 16 residues. The CDR3 is CASSADRGRVGTEAFF.

The chain couples TRBV9 to TRBJ2-1; TCRdb returns TRBD1, unconfirmable since there is no DNA. The CDR3 loop spans 16 amino acids. The germline gives CDR1 SGDLS, CDR2 YYNGEE. CDR3 in amino acids: CASSPQGHVSYNEQFF. The full variable domain, rest sourced from reference TRBV9 and TRBJ2-1, is DSGVTQTPKHLITATGQRVTLRCSPRSGDLSVYWYQQSLDQGLQFLIQYYNGEERAKGNILERFSAQQFPDLHSELNLSSLELGDSALYFCASSPQGHVSYNEQFFGPGTRLTVL.

The genes are TRBV25-1 and TRBJ1-2. Germline V gene data show CDR1 as MGHDK and CDR2 as SYGVNS. The CDR3 contains 12 residues. CDR3 region: CASSVGFAGYTF.

The rearrangement links TRBV9 to TRBJ2-3. The CDR3 covers 15 residues. Germline CDR1 SGDLS, CDR2 YYNGEE. The CDR3 region is CASSVGRPSTDTQYF.

The V call is TRBV7-2, the J call TRBJ2-1; TCRdb lists TRBD2, though no DNA is available to test this call. CDR1 is SGHTA and CDR2 is FQGNSA in the germline V gene. The CDR3 spans 16 residues. The CDR3 loop is CASSLGAGTRGNEQFF.

The chain is built from TRBV4-3 and TRBJ2-5. CDR3 length: 14 amino acids. Per germline, CDR1 LGHNA and CDR2 YSLEER. The CDR3 region is CASSHRLAPETQYF.

V is TRBV7-2 and J is TRBJ1-4; TCRdb selects TRBD1, and the lack of DNA leaves this call unchecked. This CDR3 is 14 amino acids long. Looked up from germline, CDR1 is SGHTA and CDR2 is FQGNSA. The CDR3 is CASSKTGGYEKLFF.

The CDR3 reads CASKRDRRAFF. This sequence joins TRBV6-5 and TRBJ1-1; the D call of TRBD1 rests on TCRdb alone, since no DNA is present to check it. The V gene's germline CDR1 is MNHEY and CDR2 SVGAGI. This CDR3 has 11 amino acids.

This sequence joins TRBV27 and TRBJ2-3; TCRdb proposes TRBD1, but this gene call is untestable without DNA. Germline V lookup: CDR1 MNHEY, CDR2 SMNVEV (reference sequence). The CDR3 totals 13 residues. CDR3 amino acids: CASSLGPEDTQYF.